This passage covers 21 T cell receptor beta chains from one sample sequenced in a study of blood T cell repertoires in COVID-19. Method: immunoSEQ multiplex PCR; TCRdb's copy keeps in-frame clones and lacks some. Of around 380,000 clones in the sample, about 87% were seen once. The sample taken for sequencing was PBMCs or T cells enriched from blood (not recorded which). The source of these receptors is a man younger than 40 who had recovered from COVID-19.

The chain has TRBV25-1 and TRBJ1-2; possibly TRBD1 for D (5 bases). The germline CDR1 and CDR2 sequences are MGHDK and SYGVNS. V dropped 3 bases and J dropped 4 bases, with 9 bases sitting between them. The CDR3 covers 13 residues. The DNA of the CDR3 is TGTGCCAGCAGTGAGGGGGGTATCTATGGCTACACCTTC. It translates to CASSEGGIYGYTF.

J is TRBJ1-2 and V is TRBV2, with TRBD1 as a possible D gene (5 bases). The germline gives CDR1 SNHLY, CDR2 FYNNEI. The CDR3 loop spans 13 amino acids. V was shortened by 4 bases and J by 8 bases, with 14 bases between the two germline ends. The CDR3 DNA sequence: TGTGCCAGCAGTGTGGAAAGGGGTTACGGCTACACCTTC. As protein: CASSVERGYGYTF.

This clone has a single count. The chain links TRBV2 to TRBJ1-4; no clear D. The CDR3 totals 14 residues. The V gene's germline CDR1 is SNHLY and CDR2 FYNNEI. Trimming removed 1 base at V and 6 bases at J, with 9 bases between. The DNA of the CDR3 is TGTGCCAGCAGTGAAGACCCGACTTATGAAAAACTGTTTTTT. Translated, it gives CASSEDPTYEKLFF.

The CDR3 bases are TGTGCCAGCAGCCCTCAAGGTAGCGGGGGATACAATGAGCAGTTCTTC. This gives the protein CASSPQGSGGYNEQFF. This rearrangement joins TRBV3-1 (or the pseudogene TRBV3-2) to TRBJ2-1, with 9 positions matching TRBD2. The V and J ends lost 4 bases and 4 bases, in that order; junction bases with no gene match: 8. Germline assignment: CDR1 LGHDT and CDR2 YNNKEL (reference sequence). This CDR3 spans 16 amino acids.

V gene TRBV9 combines with J gene TRBJ2-2, with 7 positions matching TRBD2. V lost 0 bases to trimming and J lost 6 bases; unmatched junction nucleotides: 5. The CDR3 totals 15 residues. Germline V CDR1 and CDR2: SGDLS, YYNGEE. This chain's CDR3 is CASSVDLAVPGELFF. CDR3 nucleotides: TGTGCCAGCAGCGTAGACCTAGCGGTCCCCGGGGAGCTGTTTTTT.

The chain recombines TRBV21-1 with TRBJ1-4; the D call TRBD1 from the table was never checked on the DNA. TRBV21-1 is reported as a pseudogene. The length of the CDR3 is 17 residues. CDR3 DNA sequence: TGTGCCAGCAGCGAAGGACTTACTGACAGGGGGGATGAAAAACTGTTTTTT. Its protein is CASSEGLTDRGDEKLFF.

This clone was seen a handful of times. V gene TRBV18 combines with J gene TRBJ1-2; TRBD1 agrees at 9 bases. The CDR3 consists of 14 residues. Trimming took 2 bases from V and 10 from J; bases not matched to a gene: 8. The germline V gene has CDR1 KGHSH and CDR2 LQKENI. The CDR3 nucleotides read TGTGCCAGCTCACCAGGGACAGGGAGGAGAGACTACACCTTC. Encoded protein: CASSPGTGRRDYTF. The entire variable domain, with the rest obtained from reference TRBV18 and TRBJ1-2, is as follows: NAGVMQNPRHLVRRRGQEARLRCSPMKGHSHVYWYRQLPEEGLKFMVYLQKENIIDESGMPKERFSAEFPKEGPSILRIQQVVRGDSAAYFCASSPGTGRRDYTFGSGTRLTVV.

This chain links TRBV24-1 with TRBJ2-5, with 9 bases identical to TRBD2. Trimming removed 4 bases from V and 5 bases from J; junction bases left unmatched: 7. The CDR3 covers 15 residues. The germline V gene encodes CDR1 KGHDR and CDR2 SFDVKD. Here the CDR3 reads CATSEASGAQETQYF. DNA for the CDR3: TGTGCCACCAGTGAGGCTAGCGGGGCGCAGGAGACCCAGTACTTC.

This clone was found a few times. The CDR3 protein is CASSRDWAGEQYF. The CDR3 nucleotides are TGTGCCAGCAGCCGGGACTGGGCGGGCGAGCAGTACTTC. The chain couples TRBV7-9 to TRBJ2-7, with TRBD2 as a possible D gene (6 bases). Trimming cost V 5 bases and J 6 bases, with 14 bases left between them. The CDR3 loop spans 13 amino acids. The germline CDR1 and CDR2 sequences are SEHNR and FQNEAQ (reference sequence).

This clone has a count of ten or more. The V and J genes are TRBV12-3 or TRBV12-4 and TRBJ1-2; TRBD1 might be the D (5 bases). V was trimmed by 5 bases and J by 6 bases, leaving 10 bases between them. This CDR3 region has 12 residues. The CDR3 is CASSNKGDGYTF. For the CDR3, the DNA is TGTGCCAGCAGTAATAAAGGGGATGGCTACACCTTC.

The V gene is TRBV4-3, the J gene TRBJ1-2; D may be TRBD1 (6 bases). CDR1 is LGHNA, CDR2 YSLEER, per germline. V was shortened by 3 bases and J by 2 bases, with 10 bases between the two germline ends. The CDR3 spans 14 residues. CDR3 in DNA: TGCGCCAGCAGCCAGGGGGCTCTGAACTATGGCTACACCTTC. As protein: CASSQGALNYGYTF.

The rearrangement links TRBV6-1 to TRBJ2-3, with unresolved D. The V end was cut by 0 bases, the J end by 3 bases, with 10 bases between. Per germline, CDR1 MNHNS and CDR2 SASEGT. This CDR3 contains 15 residues. CDR3 loop: CASSEAAQLTDTQYF. The CDR3 region has the DNA TGTGCCAGCAGTGAAGCGGCACAGCTAACAGATACGCAGTATTTT.

A few counts support this clone. CDR3 protein: CASSEVYKGDYGYTF. The CDR3 DNA reads as TGTGCCAGCAGTGAAGTTTATAAGGGAGACTATGGCTACACCTTC. The gene calls are TRBV2 and TRBJ1-2; D unresolved. V lost 1 base, J lost 3 bases, and 12 bases lay in between. The CDR3 covers 15 residues. Germline V gene sequence: CDR1 SNHLY, CDR2 FYNNEI.

V and J are TRBV7-6 and TRBJ2-2; 7 positions match TRBD1. The trim removed 1 base at V and 4 bases at J, leaving 9 bases unmatched. CDR3 length equals 17 residues. Germline V gene data show CDR1 as SGHVS and CDR2 as FNYEAQ. Here the CDR3 DNA reads TGTGCCAGCAGCTTAGGCGGGTCGCGACAGGGCACCGGGGAGCTGTTTTTT. Translated: CASSLGGSRQGTGELFF.

The rearrangement joins TRBV5-5 to TRBJ2-5, with D hard to call. CDR3 length: 15 residues. V was cut by 0 bases and J by 1 base, with 10 bases left in between. Looked up from germline, CDR1 is SGHKS and CDR2 is YYEKEE (reference sequence). Here the CDR3 DNA reads TGTGCCAGCAGCTTGGCCGGTTTACCCCAAGAGACCCAGTACTTC. Its translation: CASSLAGLPQETQYF.

The chain combines TRBV27 with TRBJ2-3; no firm D call. V was trimmed by 6 bases and J by 2 bases, leaving 6 bases between them. The CDR3 has 12 amino acids. CDR1 MNHEY and CDR2 SMNVEV come from the germline V gene (reference sequence). The CDR3 region has the DNA TGTGCCAGCAGCCAAAACACAGATACGCAGTATTTT. It encodes CASSQNTDTQYF.

The chain employs TRBV30 and TRBJ1-6, with D perhaps TRBD1 (5 bases). The germline V and J ends were trimmed by 0 bases and 7 bases, with 13 bases remaining between them. The CDR3 has 15 residues. From germline, CDR1 is GTSNPN and CDR2 SVGIG (reference sequence). CDR3 in amino acids: CAWSVQAASNSPLHF. Written as DNA, the CDR3 is TGTGCCTGGAGTGTACAGGCCGCTTCAAATTCACCCCTCCACTTT.

This chain uses TRBV4-2 with TRBJ2-2; D possibly corresponds to TRBD1 (5 bases). V was cut by 6 bases and J by 7 bases, with 15 bases left in between. This CDR3 is built from 14 residues. Germline values: CDR1 LGHNA, CDR2 YNFKEQ. The CDR3 here is CASSPQGFSGELFF. The CDR3 DNA reads TGTGCCAGCAGTCCCCAGGGATTCAGCGGGGAGCTGTTTTTT.

The chain joins TRBV11-2 to TRBJ2-6; TRBD2 matches 12 bases. The CDR3 sequence is 18 residues long. Germline V gives CDR1 SGHAT, CDR2 FQNNGV. Germline trimming cut 5 bases from V and 3 bases from J; bases unmatched to any gene: 8. The DNA for the CDR3 is TGTGCCAGCAGCCCCCCTAGCGGGGGGGCCTTTGGGGCCAACGTCCTGACTTTC. This codes for CASSPPSGGAFGANVLTF.

This clone was seen only a few times. This chain joins TRBV6-5 and TRBJ2-1; TRBD2 matches at 7 bases. The CDR3 sequence is 15 residues long. CDR1 is MNHEY, CDR2 SVGAGI, per germline. With 5 bases clipped from V and 8 bases from J, the junction kept 12 bases outside the gene matches. The CDR3 loop is CASSLALGGSDEQFF. For the CDR3, the DNA is TGTGCCAGCAGTCTAGCTCTCGGGGGGTCCGATGAGCAGTTCTTC.

The rearrangement joins TRBV4-1 to TRBJ1-1, with 7 bases that match TRBD1. The CDR3 loop spans 14 amino acids. Germline assignment: CDR1 MGHRA and CDR2 YSYEKL. V shed 3 bases, J shed 5 bases, and the junction held 6 bases outside the gene matches. This chain's CDR3 is CASSQDRRTTEAFF. Written as DNA, the CDR3 is TGCGCCAGCAGCCAGGACAGGAGGACAACTGAAGCTTTCTTT.